Listed below are T cell receptor beta chains from one sample, sequenced in a study of blood T cell repertoires in COVID-19. Using immunoSEQ multiplex PCR, the repertoire was profiled, and TCRdb retains in-frame clones only, with some absent. In the table there are roughly 280,000 clones, around 91% of which are singletons. The sequencing sample was made of PBMCs or T cells enriched from blood (not recorded which). Receptors were obtained from a woman younger than 30 who had recovered from COVID-19. Each CDR3 is given without its conserved first and last residue. The size entry is marked missing in some rows and otherwise reads once, few, many or a size class.

cdr3_length | clone_size | j_call | v_call | cdr3_aa
11 | . | TRBJ1-2 | TRBV19 | ASSRGSNYGYT
15 | few | TRBJ2-1 | TRBV10-1 | ASSEGSGGRSYNEQF
11 | . | TRBJ2-5 | TRBV5-1 | ASSQNRGETQY
9 | . | TRBJ1-2 | TRBV29-1 | SVRDPPGYT
9 | . | TRBJ1-1 | TRBV29-1 | SATPGEEAF
13 | . | TRBJ2-1 | TRBV7-3 | ASSFSGVSYNEQF
13 | once | TRBJ2-3 | TRBV6-5 | ASSPTSGAQDTQY
13 | few | TRBJ2-3 | TRBV6-6 | ASSSGTGFQDTQY
12 | . | TRBJ2-1 | TRBV2 | ASKELARGNEQF
13 | . | TRBJ1-6 | TRBV5-1 | ASSVGQAQNSPLH
10 | . | TRBJ1-2 | TRBV5-1 | ASSPGFYGYT
12 | . | TRBJ2-1 | TRBV5-5 | ASSLGQRNNEQF
13 | . | TRBJ2-3 | TRBV4-2 | ASSQEGGATDTQY
12 | . | TRBJ1-1 | TRBV27 | ASSLRGMNTEAF
10 | . | TRBJ1-1 | TRBV5-4 | ASSPQGAEAF
12 | . | TRBJ1-4 | TRBV5-6 | ASSSLSGNEKLF
13 | . | TRBJ1-2 | TRBV19 | ASSIGGGISYGYT
12 | . | TRBJ1-1 | TRBV29-1 | SVEKGQMNTEAF
10 | . | TRBJ1-6 | TRBV6-1 | ASSEWGMRSL
15 | . | TRBJ2-7 | TRBV4-2 | ASSQEGGGGLSYEQY
10 | . | TRBJ1-2 | TRBV27 | ASTTGTKGYT
12 | . | TRBJ2-3 | TRBV5-1 | ASSWGGAQDTQY
12 | . | TRBJ2-1 | TRBV10-2 | ASSEGASYNEQF
13 | . | TRBJ1-6 | TRBV9 | ASSVDSHYNSPLH
14 | . | TRBJ2-1 | TRBV15 | ATSTSGTGGIYEQF
12 | . | TRBJ1-4 | TRBV19 | ASRSGTVNEKLF
13 | once | TRBJ2-2 | TRBV5-4 | ASSRGQGDTGELF
10 | . | TRBJ1-1 | TRBV12-3/TRBV12-4 | ASSLTGSSPF
12 | . | TRBJ1-2 | TRBV19 | ASSRQGAGYGYT
15 | . | TRBJ2-1 | TRBV21-1 | ASSRRGPPGPYNEQF
12 | . | TRBJ1-2 | TRBV5-1 | ASSPGRAGYGYT
12 | . | TRBJ2-5 | TRBV4-1 | ASSLGTGYETQY
13 | . | TRBJ1-5 | TRBV9 | ASSVGRGDNQPQH
11 | . | TRBJ1-4 | TRBV7-2 | ASSPPMLQKLF
12 | . | TRBJ2-7 | TRBV18 | ASSPLQGAYEQY